The present T cell receptor (beta chain) was sequenced within a study of T cell responses to AZD1222 COVID-19 vaccine. Study findings and constraints: Females outnumbered males among donors, who were mostly white British; clonal diversity was possibly underestimated. CD4 TCRs associated with vaccination spanned spike, dominating at 160-218 and 743-854.

With respect to this clone: Its antigen is unknown.

This CDR3 comprises 12 residues. V was shortened by 8 bases and J by 5 bases, with 9 bases between the two germline ends. The germline V gene encodes CDR1 MGHDK and CDR2 SYGVNS. TCRdb's copy holds only in-frame clones and misses some; the assay was immunoSEQ multiplex PCR. The sample includes about 190,000 clones, approximately 91% of them seen just once. V gene TRBV25-1 combines with J gene TRBJ1-4; the D gene is possibly TRBD1 (5 bases). The TCR originated in an adult in good health. Sequencing was performed on peripheral blood, taken on day 0 of AZD1222 vaccination. CDR3 residues: CASQGYNEKLFF. CDR3 coding DNA: TGTGCCAGCCAGGGCTACAATGAAAAACTGTTTTTT.